These 9 T cell receptor beta chains were all obtained from the same sample, sequenced in a study of cytomegalovirus exposure and HLA in healthy donors. The PCR employed 60 Vbeta primers together with 13 Jbeta primers. Profiled with immunoSEQ multiplex PCR; TCRdb holds only in-frame clones, not every one. The sample records 150,000 to 200,000 clones, over 60% being singletons. The sequencing sample was made of PBMCs. Receptor source: a girl aged 10-17 years in good health and CMV-seronegative.

The rearrangement links TRBV27 to TRBJ1-6, with D possibly being TRBD1 (6 bases). The CDR3 is made up of 17 amino acids. Germline values: CDR1 MNHEY, CDR2 SMNVEV (reference sequence). The germline V and J ends were trimmed by 1 base and 7 bases, with 17 bases remaining between them. The CDR3 loop reads CASSLFPTGIINSPLHF. The CDR3 nucleotides read TGTGCCAGCAGTTTATTCCCGACAGGAATAATCAATTCACCCCTCCACTTT.

This sequence joins TRBV5-8 and TRBJ2-2; D possibly corresponds to TRBD1 (6 bases). CDR3 size: 16 residues. Per germline, CDR1 SGHTS and CDR2 YDEGEE. V shed 0 bases and J shed 4 bases, with 13 bases lying between them. For the CDR3, the DNA is TGTGCCAGCAGCTTGGAGCAGGGGTGGAGCACCGGGGAGCTGTTTTTT. Translation: CASSLEQGWSTGELFF.

The J gene is TRBJ1-5, the V gene TRBV11-2; D unclear. Germline V CDR1 and CDR2: SGHAT, FQNNGV. V lost 6 bases and J lost 6, with 9 bases in between. The CDR3 contains 12 residues. The CDR3 DNA reads as TGTGCCAGCAGTTACGGCGGTCAGCCCCAGCATTTT. Protein product: CASSYGGQPQHF.

The V call is TRBV6-5, the J call TRBJ1-2, with D possibly TRBD1 on 5 matching bases. Trimming stripped 0 bases from V and 7 bases from J, with 9 bases between. The germline V gene has CDR1 MNHEY and CDR2 SVGAGI. The CDR3 is 13 residues long. The CDR3: CASSYSGRAGYTF. The CDR3 nucleotides read TGTGCCAGCAGTTACTCTGGCAGGGCTGGCTACACCTTC.

The chain uses TRBV2 and TRBJ1-1; D is unclear. CDR1 is SNHLY and CDR2 is FYNNEI in the germline V gene. This CDR3 has 9 residues. Deletions cut 7 bases from V and 11 bases from J, with 8 bases between. CDR3 DNA sequence: TGTGCCAGCATAACAGTGGCTTTCTTT. Residues: CASITVAFF.

This chain links TRBV14 with TRBJ2-7; TRBD1 matches 7 bases. The CDR3 loop spans 14 amino acids. Germline lookup yields CDR1 SGHDN and CDR2 FVKESK. V lost 0 bases and J lost 3; bases outside the gene matches: 2. CDR3 in DNA: TGTGCCAGCAGCCAAGAACAGGGGCTCTACGAGCAGTACTTC. Its translation: CASSQEQGLYEQYF.

The V gene is TRBV14, the J gene TRBJ1-5; no definite D call. CDR1 and CDR2 (germline): SGHDN, FVKESK. This CDR3 has 15 residues. V was pared by 1 base and J by 4 bases, with 11 bases between. CDR3 region: CASSQGPGINQPQHF. CDR3 sequence (DNA): TGTGCCAGCAGCCAAGGTCCGGGAATTAATCAGCCCCAGCATTTT.

V usage is TRBV2 and J usage is TRBJ1-1; D ambiguous. The V end lost 7 bases, the J end lost 5 bases, and 8 bases lay between the germline ends. This CDR3 comprises 11 residues. Germline V gives CDR1 SNHLY, CDR2 FYNNEI. CDR3: CASIQRTEAFF. In nucleotides, the CDR3 is TGTGCCAGCATCCAGAGGACTGAAGCTTTCTTT.

J is TRBJ2-2 and V is TRBV7-8, with D perhaps matching TRBD1 (6 bases). V lost 3 bases to trimming and J lost 3 bases, with 14 bases between them. Germline assignment: CDR1 SGHVS and CDR2 FQNEAQ. The CDR3 extends over 16 amino acids. In DNA, the CDR3 is TGTGCCAGCAGCTTGGGGGCCCCAGGAGACACCGGGGAGCTGTTTTTT. Amino acids: CASSLGAPGDTGELFF.